The 28 T cell receptor beta chains given below trace back to one sample, sequenced in a study of blood T cell repertoires in COVID-19. Here immunoSEQ multiplex PCR was the method, and the copy in TCRdb shows in-frame clones only, minus some. The sample has around 260,000 clones, approximately 90% seen once. The sequencing sample was made of peripheral blood. These receptor sequences come from a man aged 25-40 years with acute or convalescent COVID-19.

The gene calls are TRBV10-2 and TRBJ2-3; perhaps TRBD1 as D (6 bases). V lost 9 bases and J lost 6, with 19 bases in between. This CDR3 has 14 amino acids. Germline V gives CDR1 WSHSY, CDR2 SAAADI. In DNA, the CDR3 is TGCGCCAGTGGGGGCGTGCTGAAGGCGGATACGCAGTATTTT. This gives the protein CASGGVLKADTQYF.

The V call is TRBV13, the J call TRBJ2-2; 8 nucleotides agree with TRBD1. Germline V gene data show CDR1 as PRHDT and CDR2 as FYEKMQ (reference sequence). The CDR3 has 17 amino acids. The V segment lost 5 bases and the J segment 4 bases; nucleotides outside the gene matches: 12. CDR3 nucleotides: TGTGCCAGCAGCCCCAGGGAGACAGGGGTGTCCACCGGGGAGCTGTTTTTT. It yields the protein CASSPRETGVSTGELFF.

The chain joins TRBV5-6 to TRBJ1-3; 7 positions match TRBD1. Looked up from germline, CDR1 is SGHDT and CDR2 is YYEEEE. The J segment lost 0 bases and the V segment lost 2 bases, leaving 5 bases of the junction unmatched. This CDR3 is 16 amino acids long. CDR3 nucleotide sequence: TGTGCCAGCAGCTTTAGGGGGCCAACCTCTGGAAACACCATATATTTT. Its translation is CASSFRGPTSGNTIYF.

This clone was counted only a few times. This sample also contains other DNA sequences that code for the same CDR3. The chain recombines TRBV28 with TRBJ1-2, with D unclear. V lost 2 bases and J lost 4, with 5 bases in between. The CDR3 is 12 residues long. Germline loops: CDR1 MDHEN, CDR2 SYDVKM. The CDR3 nucleotides are TGTGCCAGCAGTTTAGCGGGCTATGGCTACACCTTC. This sequence encodes CASSLAGYGYTF.

The chain recombines TRBV6-1 with TRBJ2-7; TRBD2 aligns across 9 bases. J was trimmed by 3 bases and V by 1 base; bases with no gene match: 4. The V gene's germline CDR1 is MNHNS and CDR2 SASEGT. This CDR3 spans 15 amino acids. The chain's CDR3 is CASSEGRGGLYEQYF. For the CDR3, the DNA is TGTGCCAGCAGTGAAGGGCGGGGGGGCCTCTACGAGCAGTACTTC.

V usage is TRBV7-3 and J usage is TRBJ2-6; D is perhaps TRBD1 (6 bases). CDR3 length: 18 residues. V shed 3 bases and J shed 0 bases, with 15 bases lying between them. Germline loops: CDR1 SGHTA, CDR2 FQGTGA. The CDR3 reads CASSFTGTRSSGANVLTF. CDR3 coding DNA: TGTGCCAGCAGCTTCACCGGGACAAGGAGCTCTGGGGCCAACGTCCTGACTTTC.

The chain combines TRBV7-9 with TRBJ1-1, with D perhaps TRBD1 (5 bases). The CDR3 covers 15 residues. Germline assignment: CDR1 SEHNR and CDR2 FQNEAQ (reference sequence). V was cut by 7 bases and J by 1 base, with 16 bases left in between. CDR3 bases: TGTGCCAGCACCTCTTCAGGGTCCCGGAACACTGAAGCTTTCTTT. Protein product: CASTSSGSRNTEAFF.

The gene calls are TRBV6-5 and TRBJ2-2, with D tentatively TRBD1 (6 bases). In germline, CDR1 is MNHEY, CDR2 SVGAGI. The CDR3 sequence is 15 residues long. V was pared by 6 bases and J by 6 bases, with 17 bases between. The CDR3 sequence: CASRPQGKGPGELFF. CDR3 sequence (DNA): TGTGCCAGCAGACCCCAGGGGAAAGGACCCGGGGAGCTGTTTTTT.

Comment on this clone: The junction differs from germline at one of its ends, possibly a read error. The chain recombines TRBV14 with TRBJ1-2; D is undetermined. The CDR3 contains 11 residues. CDR1 and CDR2 (germline): SGHDN, FVKESK. CDR3 residues: CASSQSVRIAF. The CDR3 DNA sequence: TGTGCCAGCAGCCAATCAGTCAGGATCGCCTTC. Supplemented by reference TRBV14 and TRBJ1-2, the full variable domain reads EAGVTQFPSHSVIEKGQTVTLRCDPISGHDNLYWYRRVMGKEIKFLLHFVKESKQDESGMPNNRFLAERTGGTYSTLKVQPAELEDSGVYFCASSQSVRIAFGSGTRLTVV.

J is TRBJ1-1 and V is TRBV9; D possibly corresponds to TRBD1 (5 bases). The germline V and J ends were trimmed by 5 bases and 5 bases, with 22 bases remaining between them. Germline loops: CDR1 SGDLS, CDR2 YYNGEE. The CDR3 extends over 16 amino acids. CDR3 sequence: CASRGGRRGLGTEAFF. Here the CDR3 DNA reads TGTGCCAGCAGGGGGGGTAGGCGCGGGCTGGGTACTGAAGCTTTCTTT.

The genes are TRBV20-1 and TRBJ2-7; 7 bases are a match to TRBD1. Germline CDR1 and CDR2: DFQATT and SNEGSKA (reference sequence). Trimming took 3 bases from V and 2 from J; bases not matched to a gene: 4. This CDR3 contains 13 residues. The CDR3 protein is CSASEGQPYEQYF. As DNA, the CDR3 is TGCAGTGCTAGTGAGGGACAGCCCTACGAGCAGTACTTC.

The J gene is TRBJ1-2, the V gene TRBV9; D is possibly TRBD1 (6 bases). This CDR3 has 16 amino acids. V lost 1 base and J lost 3, with 16 bases in between. Germline V gives CDR1 SGDLS, CDR2 YYNGEE. The CDR3 region is CASSVSGNRAYYGYTF. The CDR3, as DNA: TGTGCCAGCAGCGTAAGTGGGAACAGGGCGTACTATGGCTACACCTTC.

The chain combines TRBV5-5 with TRBJ2-5; D is perhaps TRBD2 (5 bases). Trimming took 2 bases from V and 7 from J, leaving 6 bases between them. The V gene's germline CDR1 is SGHKS and CDR2 YYEKEE (reference sequence). This CDR3 is 11 amino acids long. The chain's CDR3 is CASSLEGTQYF. CDR3 bases: TGTGCCAGCAGCTTAGAGGGGACCCAGTACTTC.

V usage is TRBV29-1 and J usage is TRBJ1-2; 12 nucleotides agree with TRBD1. Per the germline V gene, CDR1 is SQVTM and CDR2 is ANQGSEA. CDR3 size: 15 residues. The J segment lost 4 bases and the V segment lost 6 bases, leaving 9 bases of the junction unmatched. The CDR3 reads CSVAGTGGLGYGYTF. DNA of the CDR3: TGCAGCGTAGCCGGGACAGGGGGCCTGGGCTATGGCTACACCTTC.

The chain links TRBV9 to TRBJ2-1; 8 bases align to TRBD2. Per the germline V gene, CDR1 is SGDLS and CDR2 is YYNGEE. V trimming: 0 bases; J trimming: 4 bases; junction bases outside the gene matches: 3. The CDR3 has 15 residues. The CDR3 DNA follows: TGTGCCAGCAGCGTAGGCGGGAGGCAGTACAATGAGCAGTTCTTC. Its translation: CASSVGGRQYNEQFF.

This sequence joins TRBV7-9 and TRBJ1-1, with D tentatively TRBD1 (5 bases). Trimming pared 7 bases from V and 2 bases from J, leaving 17 bases between. CDR1 and CDR2 (germline): SEHNR, FQNEAQ (reference sequence). The CDR3 has 15 residues. The CDR3 region is CASIGGLDSNTEAFF. The CDR3 DNA follows: TGTGCCAGCATTGGGGGACTCGACAGTAACACTGAAGCTTTCTTT.

This chain's CDR3 is CAWGTGLMGYTGELFF. DNA for the CDR3: TGTGCCTGGGGGACAGGGCTTATGGGGTACACCGGGGAGCTGTTTTTT. V and J are TRBV30 and TRBJ2-2; 9 bases agree with TRBD1. The V segment lost 5 bases and the J segment 3 bases; nucleotides outside the gene matches: 10. Per the germline V gene, CDR1 is GTSNPN and CDR2 is SVGIG (reference sequence). CDR3 length: 16 residues.

V and J are TRBV7-9 and TRBJ1-1; the D is unclear. Trimming pared 3 bases from V and 4 bases from J, leaving 9 bases between. This CDR3 is 13 amino acids long. CDR1 is SEHNR, CDR2 FQNEAQ, per germline (reference sequence). CDR3 amino acids: CASSFGEGTEAFF. Written as DNA, the CDR3 is TGTGCCAGCAGCTTTGGGGAGGGCACTGAAGCTTTCTTT.

The table lists this clone with a few counts. The gene calls are TRBV21-1 and TRBJ1-2; the table's D call of TRBD1 was not tested on the DNA. TRBV21-1 is a pseudogene locus. CDR3 length: 15 residues. CDR3 bases: TGTGCCAGCAGCAAGCGACAGGGTGCTAACTATGGCTACACCTTC. It encodes CASSKRQGANYGYTF.

The table lists this clone with a count of one. CDR3 bases: TGTGCCAGCAGCTTAGTAACTAGCGGGACCTACAATGAGCAGTTCTTC. This translates into CASSLVTSGTYNEQFF. The gene calls are TRBV7-6 and TRBJ2-1, with 10 bases matching TRBD2. Per germline, CDR1 SGHVS and CDR2 FNYEAQ. The trim removed 1 base at V and 2 bases at J, leaving 2 bases unmatched. CDR3 size: 16 residues.

The chain combines TRBV15 with TRBJ2-7, with 9 bases that match TRBD1. CDR1 is LNHNV and CDR2 is YYDKDF in the germline V gene (reference sequence). With 7 bases clipped from V and 3 bases from J, the junction kept 7 bases outside the gene matches. CDR3 length: 14 amino acids. The CDR3, as DNA: TGTGCCACCAACGGACAGGGGAACGGCTACGAGCAGTACTTC. Protein: CATNGQGNGYEQYF.

The rearrangement links TRBV6-1 to TRBJ1-1; D might be TRBD1 (5 bases). V was shortened by 2 bases and J by 5 bases, with 9 bases between the two germline ends. Germline V gene lookup returns CDR1 MNHNS and CDR2 SASEGT. CDR3 length equals 13 residues. The CDR3 reads CASSESGGTEAFF. As DNA, the CDR3 is TGTGCCAGCAGTGAATCCGGGGGAACTGAAGCTTTCTTT.

The rearrangement joins TRBV27 to TRBJ1-2, with D perhaps matching TRBD1 (6 bases). Germline CDR1 reads MNHEY; CDR2 reads SMNVEV (reference sequence). This CDR3 comprises 15 residues. Between the trimmed V and J ends, which lost 7 bases and 3 bases, there was a span of 18 bases. CDR3 sequence reads: CASKLGAGVDYGYTF. As DNA, the CDR3 is TGTGCCAGCAAGCTAGGCGCAGGGGTTGACTATGGCTACACCTTC.

V and J are TRBV2 and TRBJ2-7, with D possibly TRBD1 on 5 matching bases. The CDR3 is 14 amino acids. V lost 6 bases and J 6 bases, leaving 18 bases between the germline ends. CDR1 SNHLY and CDR2 FYNNEI come from the germline V gene. For the CDR3, the DNA is TGTGCCAGCAGCCTTATAAAAAGGGGATCCGAGCAGTACTTC. It yields the protein CASSLIKRGSEQYF.

The rearrangement joins TRBV18 to TRBJ1-2; D unresolved. Germline loops: CDR1 KGHSH, CDR2 LQKENI. The CDR3 has 13 amino acids. The V end lost 6 bases, the J end lost 10 bases, and 18 bases lay between the germline ends. In DNA, the CDR3 is TGTGCCAGCTCCGGGATGATCGATGGGCCCTACACCTTC. This codes for CASSGMIDGPYTF.

The gene calls are TRBV30 and TRBJ1-6; D remains unclear. Germline CDR1 GTSNPN, CDR2 SVGIG (reference sequence). The CDR3 consists of 13 residues. V lost 0 bases and J 10 bases, leaving 10 bases between the germline ends. CDR3 DNA sequence: TGTGCCTGGAGTGTTTACCCGGGATCACCCCTCCACTTT. It encodes CAWSVYPGSPLHF.

The genes are TRBV6-5 and TRBJ1-1; D ambiguous. The germline gives CDR1 MNHEY, CDR2 SVGAGI. This CDR3 comprises 13 residues. Trimming removed 3 bases from V and 5 bases from J, with 10 bases in between. The CDR3 sequence: CASSYLAGTEAFF. DNA of the CDR3: TGTGCCAGCAGTTATTTGGCGGGGACTGAAGCTTTCTTT.

V gene TRBV3-1 (or the pseudogene TRBV3-2) combines with J gene TRBJ1-5, with a tentative D call TRBD1 (6 bases). Looked up from germline, CDR1 is LGHDT and CDR2 is YNNKEL (reference sequence). This CDR3 has 14 amino acids. Trimming left V 5 bases short and J 4 bases short, with 12 bases between. Here the CDR3 reads CASSDTTGNQPQHF. The CDR3 DNA is TGTGCCAGCAGCGATACGACAGGAAATCAGCCCCAGCATTTT.